Listed below are T cell receptor beta chains from one sample, sequenced in a study of CD8+ T cells in alopecia areata. Clones were sequenced by immunoSEQ multiplex PCR, and TCRdb holds only the in-frame ones, with some missing. Altogether approximately 220,000 clones are present, around two fifths being singletons, with the ten largest covering around 0.48%. The material was CD4+ T cells sorted from blood, obtained around week 31, from a patient treated with tofacitinib. Every receptor here comes from a human donor with alopecia areata. The CDR3 runs from the conserved cysteine through the conserved F or W. D genes are given only for firm matches. Part of the rows lack a size; the others show once, few, many or a class for expanded clones.

D: NA; size: NA; V: TRBV5-1; J: TRBJ2-7; CDR3: CASSFYRSSYEQYF; DNA: TGCGCCAGCAGCTTTTACAGGAGCTCCTACGAGCAGTACTTC
D: NA; size: NA; V: TRBV27; J: TRBJ1-1; CDR3: CASSLGQYTEAFF; DNA: TGTGCCAGCAGTTTAGGACAGTACACTGAAGCTTTCTTT
D: NA; size: few; V: TRBV5-4; J: TRBJ2-7; CDR3: CAFASGYEQYF; DNA: TGTGCCTTTGCTTCAGGGTACGAGCAGTACTTC
D: NA; size: NA; V: TRBV4-2; J: TRBJ2-3; CDR3: CASSQDRTDTQYF; DNA: TGTGCCAGCAGCCAAGATCGCACAGATACGCAGTATTTT
D: NA; size: few; V: TRBV18; J: TRBJ1-2; CDR3: CASSPEGYDGYTF; DNA: TGTGCCAGCTCACCGGAGGGGTACGATGGCTACACCTTC
D: NA; size: NA; V: TRBV5-1; J: TRBJ1-1; CDR3: CASSRNTEAFF; DNA: TGCGCCAGCAGCAGGAACACTGAAGCTTTCTTT
D: NA; size: NA; V: TRBV30; J: TRBJ1-1; CDR3: CAWSWKNTEAFF; DNA: TGTGCCTGGAGTTGGAAGAACACTGAAGCTTTCTTT
D: NA; size: NA; V: TRBV12-5; J: TRBJ2-7; CDR3: CASGLVIAGTAYEQYF; DNA: TGTGCTAGTGGTTTGGTAATCGCCGGCACGGCCTACGAGCAGTACTTC
D: NA; size: few; V: TRBV6-5; J: TRBJ2-4; CDR3: CASSYSKGTKNIQYF; DNA: TGTGCCAGCAGTTACTCGAAGGGTACCAAAAACATTCAGTACTTC
D: NA; size: NA; V: TRBV7-9; J: TRBJ1-6; CDR3: CASSLEAGRSPLHF; DNA: TGTGCCAGCAGCTTAGAGGCAGGGCGTTCACCCCTCCACTTT
D: NA; size: few; V: TRBV5-1; J: TRBJ1-1; CDR3: CASSLEAPNTEAFF; DNA: TGCGCCAGCAGCTTAGAGGCACCGAACACTGAAGCTTTCTTT
D: TRBD1; size: NA; V: TRBV20-1; J: TRBJ2-1; CDR3: CSAWTGNEQFF; DNA: TGCAGTGCTTGGACAGGCAATGAGCAGTTCTTC
D: NA; size: few; V: TRBV18; J: TRBJ2-1; CDR3: CASSSQGGGLLDEQFF; DNA: TGTGCCAGCTCATCACAGGGAGGGGGCCTCCTGGATGAGCAGTTCTTC
D: NA; size: few; V: TRBV25-1; J: TRBJ1-1; CDR3: CASTKGGPTEAFF; DNA: TGTGCCAGCACCAAGGGGGGTCCCACTGAAGCTTTCTTT
D: NA; size: NA; V: TRBV7-9; J: TRBJ1-1; CDR3: CASSSGTPNTEAFF; DNA: TGTGCCAGCAGCTCCGGGACACCGAACACTGAAGCTTTCTTT
D: TRBD1; size: few; V: TRBV30; J: TRBJ1-5; CDR3: CAWSSDRVQPQHF; DNA: TGTGCCTGGAGTAGCGACAGGGTCCAGCCCCAGCATTTT
D: NA; size: few; V: TRBV18; J: TRBJ2-1; CDR3: CASSLTSFEEFF; DNA: TGTGCCAGCTCGCTGACTAGTTTTGAGGAGTTCTTC
D: NA; size: NA; V: TRBV11-2; J: TRBJ2-7; CDR3: CASSHLGQKFYEQYF; DNA: TGTGCCAGCAGCCACCTGGGCCAGAAATTCTACGAGCAGTACTTC
D: NA; size: NA; V: TRBV7-2; J: TRBJ1-1; CDR3: CASSLYRGTEAFF; DNA: TGTGCCAGCAGCCTTTACCGAGGCACTGAAGCTTTCTTT
D: TRBD2; size: NA; V: TRBV30; J: TRBJ2-7; CDR3: CAWNAGTNYEQYF; DNA: TGTGCCTGGAATGCGGGGACTAACTACGAGCAGTACTTC
D: NA; size: NA; V: TRBV29-1; J: TRBJ2-1; CDR3: CSAPGHRSYNEQFF; DNA: TGCAGCGCCCCGGGACATCGCTCCTACAATGAGCAGTTCTTC
D: NA; size: few; V: TRBV5-4; J: TRBJ2-1; CDR3: CASSLYNEQFF; DNA: TGTGCCAGCAGCCTCTACAATGAGCAGTTCTTC
D: TRBD1; size: few; V: TRBV11-2; J: TRBJ2-3; CDR3: CASSPGQSTDTQYF; DNA: TGTGCCAGCAGCCCGGGACAGAGCACAGATACGCAGTATTTT
D: NA; size: NA; V: TRBV5-4; J: TRBJ2-6; CDR3: CASSPMTGNSGANVLTF; DNA: TGTGCCAGCAGCCCAATGACGGGAAACTCTGGGGCCAACGTCCTGACTTTC
D: NA; size: NA; V: TRBV13; J: TRBJ2-3; CDR3: CASSLLGGTDTQYF; DNA: TGTGCCAGCAGCTTACTAGGGGGCACAGATACGCAGTATTTT